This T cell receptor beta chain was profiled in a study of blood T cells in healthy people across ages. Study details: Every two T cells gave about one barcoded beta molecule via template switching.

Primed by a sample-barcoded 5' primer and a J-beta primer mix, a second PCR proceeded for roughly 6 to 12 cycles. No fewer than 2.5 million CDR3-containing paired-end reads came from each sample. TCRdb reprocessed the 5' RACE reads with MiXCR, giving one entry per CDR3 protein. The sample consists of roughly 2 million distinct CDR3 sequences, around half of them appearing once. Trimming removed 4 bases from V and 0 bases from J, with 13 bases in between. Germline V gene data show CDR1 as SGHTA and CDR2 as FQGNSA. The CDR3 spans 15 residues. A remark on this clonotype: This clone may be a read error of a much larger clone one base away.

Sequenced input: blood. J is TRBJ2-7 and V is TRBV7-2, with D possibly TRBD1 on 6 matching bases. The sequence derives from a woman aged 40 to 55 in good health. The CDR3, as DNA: TGTACCAGCAGCTCCCGACAGGTTGGCTCCTACGAGCAGTACTTC. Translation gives CTSSSRQVGSYEQYF. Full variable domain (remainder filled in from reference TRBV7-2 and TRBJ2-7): GAGVSQSPSNKVTEKGKDVELRCDPISGHTALYWYRQSLGQGLEFLIYFQGNSAPDKSGLPSDRFSAERTGGSVSTLTIQRTQQEDSAVYLCTSSSRQVGSYEQYFGPGTRLTVT.